Here is one T cell receptor beta chain with its context. Original processing notes: Estimated nucleated cell counts came from reference gene primer amplification. Generated by immunoSEQ multiplex PCR, the TCRdb table keeps only in-frame clones and is missing some. V and J calls and clone size come straight from that table; D and trimming were deduced from the DNA. The table lists hundreds of thousands of clones, more than 70% of them singletons. Germline V gene lookup returns CDR1 SEHNR and CDR2 FQNEAQ (reference sequence). CDR3 length: 13 amino acids. V lost 4 bases and J lost 8, with 12 bases in between. The entry originates in a study of blood T cell repertoires in COVID-19. The wider study: Acute-phase and convalescent COVID-19 samples originated in the United States, Italy and Spain. T cells, B-cell-depleted T cells, or PBMCs supplied cDNA or gDNA.

This clonotype was obtained from a man aged 80 or over with acute or convalescent COVID-19. The chain uses TRBV7-9 and TRBJ2-1; D is possibly TRBD2 (5 bases). Sequencing was performed on peripheral blood. For the CDR3, the DNA is TGTGCCAGCAGCTCCCCCCCCGGGGATGAGCAGTTCTTC. This translates into CASSSPPGDEQFF. The variable domain in full, completed from reference TRBV7-9 and TRBJ2-1, reads DTGVSQNPRHKITKRGQNVTFRCDPISEHNRLYWYRQTLGQGPEFLTYFQNEAQLEKSRLLSDRFSAERPKGSFSTLEIQRTEQGDSAMYLCASSSPPGDEQFFGPGTRLTVL.